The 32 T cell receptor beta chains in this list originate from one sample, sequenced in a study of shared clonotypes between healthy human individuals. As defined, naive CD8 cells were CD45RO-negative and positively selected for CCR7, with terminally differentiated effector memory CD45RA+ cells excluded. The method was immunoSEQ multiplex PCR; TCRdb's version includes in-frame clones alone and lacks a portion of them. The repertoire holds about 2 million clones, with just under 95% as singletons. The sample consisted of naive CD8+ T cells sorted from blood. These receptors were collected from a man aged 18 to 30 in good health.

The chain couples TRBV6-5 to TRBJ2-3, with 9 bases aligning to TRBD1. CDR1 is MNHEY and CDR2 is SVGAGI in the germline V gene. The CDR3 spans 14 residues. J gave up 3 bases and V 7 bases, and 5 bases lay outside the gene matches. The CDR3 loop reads CASTPGQGTDTQYF. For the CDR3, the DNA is TGTGCCAGCACTCCGGGACAGGGAACAGATACGCAGTATTTT.

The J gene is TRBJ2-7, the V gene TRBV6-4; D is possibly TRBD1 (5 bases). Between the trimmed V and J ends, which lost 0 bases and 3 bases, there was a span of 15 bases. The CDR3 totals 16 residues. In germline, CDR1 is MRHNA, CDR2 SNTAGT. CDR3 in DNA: TGTGCCAGCAGTGACTCGGGGCAAGTGATACACTACGAGCAGTACTTC. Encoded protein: CASSDSGQVIHYEQYF.

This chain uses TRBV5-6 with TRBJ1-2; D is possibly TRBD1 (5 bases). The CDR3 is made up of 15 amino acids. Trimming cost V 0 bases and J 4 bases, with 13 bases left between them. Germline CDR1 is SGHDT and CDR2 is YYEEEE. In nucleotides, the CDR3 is TGTGCCAGCAGCTTGGGGGCAGGGACTAGCTATGGCTACACCTTC. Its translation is CASSLGAGTSYGYTF.

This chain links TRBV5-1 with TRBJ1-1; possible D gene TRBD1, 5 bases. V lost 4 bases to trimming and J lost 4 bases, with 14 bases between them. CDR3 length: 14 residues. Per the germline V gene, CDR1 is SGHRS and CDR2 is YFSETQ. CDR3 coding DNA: TGCGCCAGCAGCGAGGGGACTTATCCCACTGAAGCTTTCTTT. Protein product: CASSEGTYPTEAFF. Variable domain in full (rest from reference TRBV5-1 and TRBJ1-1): KAGVTQTPRYLIKTRGQQVTLSCSPISGHRSVSWYQQTPGQGLQFLFEYFSETQRNKGNFPGRFSGRQFSNSRSEMNVSTLELGDSALYLCASSEGTYPTEAFFGQGTRLTVV.

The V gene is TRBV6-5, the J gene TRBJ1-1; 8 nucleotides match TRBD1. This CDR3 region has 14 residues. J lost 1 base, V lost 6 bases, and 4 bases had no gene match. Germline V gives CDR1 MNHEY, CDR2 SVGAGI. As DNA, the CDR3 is TGTGCCAGCAGAGATGGACAGGGGAACACTGAAGCTTTCTTT. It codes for CASRDGQGNTEAFF.

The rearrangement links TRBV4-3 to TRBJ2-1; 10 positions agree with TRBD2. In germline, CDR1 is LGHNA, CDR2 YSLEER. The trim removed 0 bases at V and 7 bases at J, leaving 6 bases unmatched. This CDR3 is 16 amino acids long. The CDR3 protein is CASSQEPGLATNEQFF. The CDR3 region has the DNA TGCGCCAGCAGCCAAGAACCGGGACTAGCGACAAATGAGCAGTTCTTC.

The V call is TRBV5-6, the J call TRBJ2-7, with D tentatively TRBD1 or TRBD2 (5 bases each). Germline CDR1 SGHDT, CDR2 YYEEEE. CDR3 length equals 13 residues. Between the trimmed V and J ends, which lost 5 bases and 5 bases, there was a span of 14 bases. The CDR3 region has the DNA TGTGCCAGCAGTCAGGACACGGAGGACGAGCAGTACTTC. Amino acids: CASSQDTEDEQYF.

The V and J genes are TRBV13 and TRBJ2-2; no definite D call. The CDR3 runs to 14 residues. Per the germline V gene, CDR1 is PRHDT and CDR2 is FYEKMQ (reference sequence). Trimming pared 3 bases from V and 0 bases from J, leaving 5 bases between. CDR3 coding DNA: TGTGCCAGCAGCTTTTCCCCGAACACCGGGGAGCTGTTTTTT. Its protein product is CASSFSPNTGELFF. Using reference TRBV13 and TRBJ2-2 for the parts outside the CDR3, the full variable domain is AAGVIQSPRHLIKEKRETATLKCYPIPRHDTVYWYQQGPGQDPQFLISFYEKMQSDKGSIPDRFSAQQFSDYHSELNMSSLELGDSALYFCASSFSPNTGELFFGEGSRLTVL.

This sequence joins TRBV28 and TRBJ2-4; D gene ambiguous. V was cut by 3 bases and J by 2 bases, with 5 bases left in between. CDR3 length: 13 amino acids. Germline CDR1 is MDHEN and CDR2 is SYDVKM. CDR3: CASSLPTKNIQYF. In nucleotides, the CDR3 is TGTGCCAGCAGTTTGCCGACCAAAAACATTCAGTACTTC. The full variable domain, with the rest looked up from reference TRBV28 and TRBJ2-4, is DVKVTQSSRYLVKRTGEKVFLECVQDMDHENMFWYRQDPGLGLRLIYFSYDVKMKEKGDIPEGYSVSREKKERFSLILESASTNQTSMYLCASSLPTKNIQYFGAGTRLSVL.

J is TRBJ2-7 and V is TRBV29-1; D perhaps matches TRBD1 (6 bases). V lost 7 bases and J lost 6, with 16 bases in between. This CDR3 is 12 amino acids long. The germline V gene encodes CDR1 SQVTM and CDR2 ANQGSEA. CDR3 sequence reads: CSAYREMGEQYF. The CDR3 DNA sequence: TGCAGCGCCTACAGGGAGATGGGCGAGCAGTACTTC.

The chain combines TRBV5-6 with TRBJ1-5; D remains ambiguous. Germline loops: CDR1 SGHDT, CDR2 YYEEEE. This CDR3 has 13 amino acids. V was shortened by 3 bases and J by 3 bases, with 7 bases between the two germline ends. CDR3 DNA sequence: TGTGCCAGCAGCTCCGGAGTCAATCAGCCCCAGCATTTT. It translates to CASSSGVNQPQHF.

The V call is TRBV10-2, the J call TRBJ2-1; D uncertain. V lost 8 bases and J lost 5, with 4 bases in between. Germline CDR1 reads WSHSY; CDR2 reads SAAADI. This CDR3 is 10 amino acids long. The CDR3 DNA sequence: TGCGCCAGCGGCGACAATGAGCAGTTCTTC. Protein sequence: CASGDNEQFF.

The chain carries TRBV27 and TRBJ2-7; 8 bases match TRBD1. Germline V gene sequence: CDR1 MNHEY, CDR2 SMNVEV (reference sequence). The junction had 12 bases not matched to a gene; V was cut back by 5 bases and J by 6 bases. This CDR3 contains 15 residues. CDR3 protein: CASSPTGTGGREQYF. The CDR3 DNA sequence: TGTGCCAGCAGTCCAACCGGGACAGGTGGTCGCGAGCAGTACTTC.

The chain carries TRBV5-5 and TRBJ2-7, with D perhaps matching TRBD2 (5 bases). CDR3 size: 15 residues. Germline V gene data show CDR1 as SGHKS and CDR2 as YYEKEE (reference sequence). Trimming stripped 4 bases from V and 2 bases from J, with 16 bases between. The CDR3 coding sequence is TGTGCCAGCAGCCCGGACGGGGTTAACCCCTACGAGCAGTACTTC. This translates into CASSPDGVNPYEQYF.

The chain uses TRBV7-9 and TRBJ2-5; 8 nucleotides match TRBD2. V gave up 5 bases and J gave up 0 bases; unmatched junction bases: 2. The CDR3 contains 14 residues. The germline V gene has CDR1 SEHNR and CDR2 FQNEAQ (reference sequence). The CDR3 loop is CASSTSGNQETQYF. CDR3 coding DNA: TGTGCCAGCAGCACTAGCGGAAACCAAGAGACCCAGTACTTC.

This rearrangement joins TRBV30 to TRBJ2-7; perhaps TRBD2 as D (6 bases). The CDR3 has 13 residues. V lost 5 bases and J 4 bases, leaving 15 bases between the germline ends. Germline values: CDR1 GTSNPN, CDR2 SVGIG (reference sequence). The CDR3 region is CAWSGTLFYEQYF. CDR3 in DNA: TGTGCCTGGTCCGGGACTCTCTTTTACGAGCAGTACTTC. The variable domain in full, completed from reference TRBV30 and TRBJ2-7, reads SQTIHQWPATLVQPVGSPLSLECTVEGTSNPNLYWYRQAAGRGLQLLFYSVGIGQISSEVPQNLSASRPQDRQFILSSKKLLLSDSGFYLCAWSGTLFYEQYFGPGTRLTVT.

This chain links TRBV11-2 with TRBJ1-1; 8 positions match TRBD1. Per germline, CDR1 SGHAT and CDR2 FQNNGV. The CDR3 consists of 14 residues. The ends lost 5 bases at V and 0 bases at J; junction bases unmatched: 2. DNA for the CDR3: TGTGCCAGCAGCGGGACAGGTTTGAACACTGAAGCTTTCTTT. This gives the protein CASSGTGLNTEAFF.

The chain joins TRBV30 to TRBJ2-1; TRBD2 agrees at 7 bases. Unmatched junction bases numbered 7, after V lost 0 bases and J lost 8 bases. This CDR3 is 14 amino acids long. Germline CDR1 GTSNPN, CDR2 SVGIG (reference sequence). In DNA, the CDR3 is TGTGCCTGGAGTGTAGGCGCGGGAGCCTATGAGCAGTTCTTC. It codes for CAWSVGAGAYEQFF.

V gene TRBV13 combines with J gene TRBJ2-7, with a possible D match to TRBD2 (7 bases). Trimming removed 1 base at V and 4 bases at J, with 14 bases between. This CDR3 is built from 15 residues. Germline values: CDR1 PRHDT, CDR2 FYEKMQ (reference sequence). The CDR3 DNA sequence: TGTGCCAGCAGCTTAGCCGGCGGGGGCGGATACGAGCAGTACTTC. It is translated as CASSLAGGGGYEQYF.

The CDR3 nucleotides read TGTGCCAGCAGTGCGGAGGGGGAAGGCAATTCACCCCTCCACTTT. It encodes CASSAEGEGNSPLHF. The gene calls are TRBV2 and TRBJ1-6, with D possibly TRBD1 on 6 matching bases. Germline CDR1 reads SNHLY; CDR2 reads FYNNEI. V was clipped by 4 bases and J by 7 bases, with 14 bases between them. The CDR3 is 15 amino acids.

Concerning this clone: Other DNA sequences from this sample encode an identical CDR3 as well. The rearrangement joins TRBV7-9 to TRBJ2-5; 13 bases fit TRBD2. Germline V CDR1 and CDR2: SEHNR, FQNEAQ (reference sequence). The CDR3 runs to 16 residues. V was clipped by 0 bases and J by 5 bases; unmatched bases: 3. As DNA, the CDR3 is TGTGCCAGCAGCTTAGCCCCACTAGCGGGGGGGGAGACCCAGTACTTC. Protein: CASSLAPLAGGETQYF.

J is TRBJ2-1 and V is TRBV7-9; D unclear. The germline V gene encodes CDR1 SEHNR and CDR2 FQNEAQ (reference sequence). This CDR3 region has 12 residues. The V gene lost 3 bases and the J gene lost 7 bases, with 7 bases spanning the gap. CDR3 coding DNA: TGTGCCAGCAGCTTTGCGTCTAATGAGCAGTTCTTC. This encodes CASSFASNEQFF.

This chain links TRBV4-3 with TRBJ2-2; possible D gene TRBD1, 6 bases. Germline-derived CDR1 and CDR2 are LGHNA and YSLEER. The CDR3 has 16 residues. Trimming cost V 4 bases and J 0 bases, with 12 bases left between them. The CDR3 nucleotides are TGCGCCAGCAGCCCCCGACAGGAGACGAACACCGGGGAGCTGTTTTTT. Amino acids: CASSPRQETNTGELFF.

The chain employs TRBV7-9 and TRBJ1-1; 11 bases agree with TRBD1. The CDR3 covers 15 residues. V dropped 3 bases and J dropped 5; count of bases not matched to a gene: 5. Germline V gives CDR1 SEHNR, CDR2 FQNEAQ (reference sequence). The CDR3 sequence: CASSFTGTGGTEAFF. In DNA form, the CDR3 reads TGTGCCAGCAGCTTTACCGGGACAGGGGGGACTGAAGCTTTCTTT.

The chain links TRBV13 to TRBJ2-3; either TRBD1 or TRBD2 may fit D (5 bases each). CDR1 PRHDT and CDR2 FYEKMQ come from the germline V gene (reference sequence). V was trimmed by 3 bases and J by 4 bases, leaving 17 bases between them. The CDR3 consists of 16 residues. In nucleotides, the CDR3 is TGTGCCAGCAGCTTGGGTCCCGGGGCCCCGCCAGATACGCAGTATTTT. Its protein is CASSLGPGAPPDTQYF.

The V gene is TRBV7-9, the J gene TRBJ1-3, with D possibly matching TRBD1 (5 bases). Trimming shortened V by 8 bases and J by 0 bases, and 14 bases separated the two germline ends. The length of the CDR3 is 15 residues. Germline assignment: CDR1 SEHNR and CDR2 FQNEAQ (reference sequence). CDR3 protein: CASRPDGGSGNTIYF. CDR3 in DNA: TGTGCCAGCCGCCCGGATGGGGGCTCTGGAAACACCATATATTTT.

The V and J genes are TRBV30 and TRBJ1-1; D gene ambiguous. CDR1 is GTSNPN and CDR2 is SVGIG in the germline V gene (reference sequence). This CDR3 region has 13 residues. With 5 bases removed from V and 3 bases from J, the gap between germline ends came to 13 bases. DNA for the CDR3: TGTGCCTGGGCGCGAGGGCCTGACACTGAAGCTTTCTTT. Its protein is CAWARGPDTEAFF.

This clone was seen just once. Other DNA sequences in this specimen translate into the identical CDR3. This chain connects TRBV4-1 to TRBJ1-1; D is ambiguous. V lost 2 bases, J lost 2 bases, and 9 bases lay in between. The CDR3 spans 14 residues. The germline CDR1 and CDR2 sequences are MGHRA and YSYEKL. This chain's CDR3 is CASSQRRVNTEAFF. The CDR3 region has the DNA TGCGCCAGCAGCCAACGCAGAGTCAACACTGAAGCTTTCTTT.

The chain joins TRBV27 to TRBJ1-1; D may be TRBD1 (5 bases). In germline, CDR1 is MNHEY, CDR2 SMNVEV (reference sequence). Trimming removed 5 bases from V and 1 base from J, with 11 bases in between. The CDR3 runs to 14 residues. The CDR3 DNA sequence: TGTGCCAGCAGTCCCCTCGGGGCGAACACTGAAGCTTTCTTT. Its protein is CASSPLGANTEAFF.

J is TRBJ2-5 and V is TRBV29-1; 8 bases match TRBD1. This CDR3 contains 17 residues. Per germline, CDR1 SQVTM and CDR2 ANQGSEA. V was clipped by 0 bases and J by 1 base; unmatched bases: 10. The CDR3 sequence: CSVEDPRTGYSQETQYF. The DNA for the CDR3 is TGCAGCGTTGAAGATCCTAGGACAGGGTATTCCCAAGAGACCCAGTACTTC.

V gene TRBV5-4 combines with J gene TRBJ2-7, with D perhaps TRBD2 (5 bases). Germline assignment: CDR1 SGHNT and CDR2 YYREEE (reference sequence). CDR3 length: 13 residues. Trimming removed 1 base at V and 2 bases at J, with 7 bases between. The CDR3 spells CASSLYGTYEQYF. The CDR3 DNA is TGTGCCAGCAGCTTGTACGGGACCTACGAGCAGTACTTC.

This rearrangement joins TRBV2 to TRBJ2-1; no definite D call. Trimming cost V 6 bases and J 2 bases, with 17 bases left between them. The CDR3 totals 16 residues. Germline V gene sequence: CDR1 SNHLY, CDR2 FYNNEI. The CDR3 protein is CASSPVLEYPYNEQFF. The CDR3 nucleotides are TGTGCCAGCAGCCCCGTCCTTGAGTATCCCTACAATGAGCAGTTCTTC.